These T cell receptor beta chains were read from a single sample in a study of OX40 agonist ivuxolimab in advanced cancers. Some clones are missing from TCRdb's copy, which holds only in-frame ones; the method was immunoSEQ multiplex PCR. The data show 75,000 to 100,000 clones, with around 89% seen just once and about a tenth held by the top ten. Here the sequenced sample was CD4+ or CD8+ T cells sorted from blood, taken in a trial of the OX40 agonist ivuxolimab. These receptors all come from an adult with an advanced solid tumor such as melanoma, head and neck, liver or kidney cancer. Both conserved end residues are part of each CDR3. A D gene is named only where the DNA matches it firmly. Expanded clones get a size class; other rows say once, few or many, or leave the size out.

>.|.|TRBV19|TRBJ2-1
CASRRRNSEYEQFF
TGTGCCAGTAGGCGTCGGAATAGTGAGTATGAGCAGTTCTTC
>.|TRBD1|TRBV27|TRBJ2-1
CASSLGTVNEQFF
TGTGCCAGCAGTTTAGGGACAGTCAATGAGCAGTTCTTC
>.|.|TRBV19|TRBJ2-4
CASSMGGTKNIQYF
TGTGCCAGTAGTATGGGGGGAACCAAAAACATTCAGTACTTC
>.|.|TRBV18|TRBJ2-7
CASSPMISGYEQYF
TGTGCCAGCTCACCGATGATCTCGGGGTACGAGCAGTACTTC
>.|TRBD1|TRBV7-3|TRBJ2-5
CASSPGTGVVQETQYF
TGTGCCAGCAGCCCAGGGACAGGGGTCGTCCAAGAGACCCAGTACTTC
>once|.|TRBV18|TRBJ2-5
CASSPPSQETQYF
TGTGCCAGCTCACCACCGAGCCAAGAGACCCAGTACTTC
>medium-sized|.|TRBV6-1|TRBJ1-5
CASSEGAQGLRVYSNQPQHF
TGTGCCAGCAGTGAAGGGGCGCAGGGGCTGCGGGTCTACAGCAATCAGCCCCAGCATTTT
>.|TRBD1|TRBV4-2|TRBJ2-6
CASSQDRGTGANVLTF
TGTGCCAGCAGCCAAGACAGGGGGACTGGGGCCAACGTCCTGACTTTC
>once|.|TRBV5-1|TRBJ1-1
CASSAGWENTEAFF
TGCGCCAGCAGCGCGGGATGGGAGAACACTGAAGCTTTCTTT
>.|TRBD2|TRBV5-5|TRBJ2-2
CASSLALAGNTGELFF
TGTGCCAGCAGCTTGGCACTAGCGGGAAACACCGGGGAGCTGTTTTTT
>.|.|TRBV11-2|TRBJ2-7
CASSPGVGTRYEQYF
TGTGCCAGCAGCCCCGGAGTCGGGACGCGGTACGAGCAGTACTTC
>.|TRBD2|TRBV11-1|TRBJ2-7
CASSLSGSSYEQYF
TGTGCCAGCAGCTTGAGCGGGAGCTCCTACGAGCAGTACTTC
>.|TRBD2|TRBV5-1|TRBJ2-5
CASSLWGGQETQYF
TGCGCCAGCAGCCTATGGGGGGGACAAGAGACCCAGTACTTC
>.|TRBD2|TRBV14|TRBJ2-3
CASSQDAGGGLRAQYF
TGTGCCAGCAGCCAAGACGCCGGCGGGGGGCTGCGGGCGCAGTATTTT
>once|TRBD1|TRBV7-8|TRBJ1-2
CASSLAATGYGYTF
TGTGCCAGCAGCTTAGCGGCGACAGGGTACGGCTACACCTTC
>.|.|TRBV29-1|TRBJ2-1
CSVTPGTDPPGQFF
TGCAGCGTTACCCCCGGGACGGATCCACCGGGGCAGTTCTTC
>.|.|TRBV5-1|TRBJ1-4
CASSLVGANNEKLFF
TGCGCCAGCAGCTTGGTAGGGGCCAACAATGAAAAACTGTTTTTT
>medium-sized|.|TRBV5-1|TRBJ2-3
CASSLEGQAPDTQYF
TGCGCCAGCAGCTTGGAAGGTCAAGCTCCAGATACGCAGTATTTT
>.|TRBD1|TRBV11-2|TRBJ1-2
CASSASAGTVGPYGYTF
TGTGCCAGCAGCGCAAGCGCCGGGACAGTGGGACCCTATGGCTACACCTTC
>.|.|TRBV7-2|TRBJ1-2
CASSRPQNYGYTF
TGTGCCAGCAGCCGCCCCCAGAACTATGGCTACACCTTC
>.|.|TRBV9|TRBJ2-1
CASSVGSASNEQFF
TGTGCCAGCAGCGTAGGGTCGGCCAGCAATGAGCAGTTCTTC
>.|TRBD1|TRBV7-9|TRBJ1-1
CASSQGGYGTEAFF
TGTGCCAGCAGCCAAGGGGGCTACGGGACTGAAGCTTTCTTT
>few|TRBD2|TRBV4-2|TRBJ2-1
CASSQVRERGSYNEQFF
TGTGCCAGCAGCCAAGTTCGGGAGCGGGGCTCCTACAATGAGCAGTTCTTC
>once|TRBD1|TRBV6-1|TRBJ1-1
CASSEGHRGQTAFF
TGTGCCAGCAGTGAAGGGCACAGGGGGCAAACAGCTTTCTTT
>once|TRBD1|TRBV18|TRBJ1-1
CASSSTGGYTEAFF
TGTGCCAGCTCATCGACAGGGGGGTACACTGAAGCTTTCTTT
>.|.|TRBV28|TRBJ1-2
CASSPPTGLLGYTF
TGTGCCAGCAGTCCCCCTACAGGGCTACTCGGCTACACCTTC
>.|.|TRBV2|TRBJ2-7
CASSASQGIMYEQYF
TGTGCCAGCAGTGCAAGCCAGGGTATTATGTACGAGCAGTACTTC
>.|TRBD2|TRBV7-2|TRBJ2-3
CASSRRTSGRSDTQYF
TGTGCCAGCAGCCGTCGAACTAGCGGGAGGTCAGATACGCAGTATTTT
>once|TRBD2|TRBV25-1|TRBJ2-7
CASSEWGGYYEQYF
TGTGCCAGCAGTGAATGGGGGGGTTACTACGAGCAGTACTTC
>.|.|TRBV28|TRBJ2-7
CASSFPILGSYEQYF
TGTGCCAGCAGTTTTCCTATCCTTGGTTCCTACGAGCAGTACTTC
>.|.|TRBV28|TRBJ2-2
CASRVQSNTGELFF
TGTGCCAGCAGGGTACAGTCGAACACCGGGGAGCTGTTTTTT
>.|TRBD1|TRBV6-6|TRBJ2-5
CASSFRQGGKIGTQYF
TGTGCCAGCAGTTTTAGACAGGGTGGGAAAATTGGGACCCAGTACTTC
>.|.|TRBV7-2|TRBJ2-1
CASSPRLEQFF
TGTGCCAGCAGCCCCAGGCTGGAGCAGTTCTTC
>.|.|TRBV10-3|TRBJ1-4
CAISESRGGATNEKLFF
TGTGCCATCAGTGAGTCGAGGGGGGGAGCAACTAATGAAAAACTGTTTTTT
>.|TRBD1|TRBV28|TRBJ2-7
CASGTGGTEQYF
TGTGCCAGCGGGACAGGAGGGACCGAGCAGTACTTC
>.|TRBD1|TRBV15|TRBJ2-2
CATSRVGQGTGELFF
TGTGCCACCAGCAGAGTAGGACAGGGCACCGGGGAGCTGTTTTTT
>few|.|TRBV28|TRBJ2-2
CASSYGPNTGELFF
TGTGCCAGCAGTTACGGGCCAAACACCGGGGAGCTGTTTTTT
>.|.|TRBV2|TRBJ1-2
CASRGPTYGYTF
TGTGCCAGCAGGGGACCGACGTATGGCTACACCTTC
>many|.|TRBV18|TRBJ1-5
CASSPGPGIRRPQHF
TGTGCCAGCTCACCCGGACCGGGTATTAGGAGGCCCCAGCATTTT
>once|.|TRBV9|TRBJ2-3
CASSVAGSTDTQYF
TGTGCCAGCAGCGTAGCCGGGAGCACAGATACGCAGTATTTT
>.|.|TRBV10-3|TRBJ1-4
CAIGGQSNEKLFF
TGTGCCATCGGGGGGCAGAGCAATGAAAAACTGTTTTTT
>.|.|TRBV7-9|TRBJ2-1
CASSTSPDGYNEQFF
TGTGCCAGCAGCACCTCCCCCGACGGCTACAATGAGCAGTTCTTC
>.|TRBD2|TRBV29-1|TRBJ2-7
CSAAGTSGNYEQYF
TGCAGCGCCGCCGGGACTAGCGGGAATTACGAGCAGTACTTC
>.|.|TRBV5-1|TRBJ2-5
CASMTGMADQETQYF
TGCGCCAGCATGACCGGGATGGCAGATCAAGAGACCCAGTACTTC
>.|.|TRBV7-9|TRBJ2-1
CASSLSGNEQFF
TGTGCCAGCAGCTTAAGTGGGAATGAGCAGTTCTTC
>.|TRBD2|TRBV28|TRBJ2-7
CASTSGGVYPDPTYEQYF
TGTGCCAGCACGTCCGGGGGGGTTTACCCAGACCCTACCTACGAGCAGTACTTC
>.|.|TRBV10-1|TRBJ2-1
CASSDSRAGRNNEQFF
TGCGCCAGCAGTGATTCACGAGCGGGTAGAAACAATGAGCAGTTCTTC
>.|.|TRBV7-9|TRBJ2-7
CASSRTYEQYF
TGTGCCAGCAGCAGAACCTACGAGCAGTACTTC
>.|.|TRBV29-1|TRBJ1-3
CSVERGSGNTIYF
TGCAGCGTGGAGAGGGGGTCTGGAAACACCATATATTTT
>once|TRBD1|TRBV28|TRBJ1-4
CASSTVQGANEKLFF
TGTGCCAGCAGTACGGTACAGGGGGCTAATGAAAAACTGTTTTTT